The clone carrying this T cell receptor beta chain was found a few times. Its target is not known. The data belong to a study of blood T cells in healthy people across ages. Whole-study results and caveats: Versus aged donors, long-lived donors had higher diversity and more naive CD4+ cells.

V lost 0 bases and J 0 bases, leaving 3 bases between the germline ends. The CDR3 is 13 amino acids. CDR1 and CDR2 from the germline V gene are DFQATT and SNEGSKA (reference sequence). Alongside a J-beta primer mix, a sample-barcoded 5' primer served in a second PCR lasting roughly 6 to 11 cycles. TCRdb re-derived calls from the 5' RACE reads in MiXCR, one entry per CDR3 protein. The sample yields about 720,000 distinct CDR3 sequences, about 24% seen once. The clonotype was recovered from a man in his 70s in good health. The rearrangement uses TRBV20-1 and TRBJ1-3; no firm D call. What was sequenced was blood. The CDR3 is CSARDTSGNTIYF. In DNA, the CDR3 is TGCAGTGCTAGAGACACCTCTGGAAACACCATATATTTT.